This TCR beta chain stems from a study of cytomegalovirus exposure and HLA in healthy donors. Findings and caveats of the study: In a later analysis, a missense DCLRE1C variant was linked to TCR beta V- and J-gene trimming. In an earlier analysis, most TCR beta V segments were productive about 87% or about 30% of the time. The investigators catalogued 150 or so TCR beta chains as cytomegalovirus-associated. Researchers reportedly found TCR beta sequences accurately predicted most subjects' HLA-A and HLA-B alleles.

The primer mix had 60 Vbeta and 13 Jbeta primers. Profiling relied on immunoSEQ multiplex PCR, and the TCRdb table lists in-frame clones only, not all of them. The table has some 180,000 clones, 78% seen once; the top ten hold about 2.6%. About this clone: What it recognizes is unknown.

This receptor was obtained from a female donor in good health and CMV-seronegative. Sequencing used PBMCs.

The CDR3 reads CASSPFLAGDGTDTQYF. The CDR3 coding sequence is TGTGCCAGCTCACCATTCCTAGCGGGAGACGGCACAGATACGCAGTATTTT. The chain carries TRBV18 and TRBJ2-3; 10 nucleotides agree with TRBD2. The germline V gene encodes CDR1 KGHSH and CDR2 LQKENI. The CDR3 runs to 17 residues. With 2 bases clipped from V and 1 base from J, the junction kept 6 bases outside the gene matches.